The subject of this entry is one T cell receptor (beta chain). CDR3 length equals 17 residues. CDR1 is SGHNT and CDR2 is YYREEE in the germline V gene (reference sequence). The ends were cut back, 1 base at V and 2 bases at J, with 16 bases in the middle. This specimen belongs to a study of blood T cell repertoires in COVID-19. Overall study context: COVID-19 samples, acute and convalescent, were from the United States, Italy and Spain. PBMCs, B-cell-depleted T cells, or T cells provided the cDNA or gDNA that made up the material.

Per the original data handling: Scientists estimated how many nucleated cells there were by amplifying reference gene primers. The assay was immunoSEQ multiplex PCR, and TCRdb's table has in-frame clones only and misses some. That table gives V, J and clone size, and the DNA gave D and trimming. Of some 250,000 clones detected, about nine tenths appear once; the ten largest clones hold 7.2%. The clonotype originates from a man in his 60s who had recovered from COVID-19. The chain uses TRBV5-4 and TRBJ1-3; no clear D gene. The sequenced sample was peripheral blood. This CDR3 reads CASSLSFTDRPGNTIYF. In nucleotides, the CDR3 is TGTGCCAGCAGCTTGAGTTTTACAGACCGACCTGGAAACACCATATATTTT.